Listed below are T cell receptor beta chains from one sample, sequenced in a study of blood T cell repertoires in COVID-19. TCRdb keeps only in-frame clones here, not all; method: immunoSEQ multiplex PCR. The sample carries roughly 70,000 clones, approximately 78% recorded once. Sequences were obtained from peripheral blood. Receptor source: a woman of 80 years or more with active or convalescent COVID-19. Each CDR3 is given with its conserved first and last residue. The D gene is left open where the match is weak. Size is omitted from some rows. Given values are once, few, many or a class for expanded clones.

J,size,D,V,DNA,CDR3
TRBJ2-3,-,TRBD1,TRBV25-1,TGTGCCAGCAGTGTTGCCAGGGGGCTACTTCTCGCAGATACGCAGTATTTT,CASSVARGLLLADTQYF
TRBJ1-5,-,-,TRBV7-6,TGTGCCAGCAGCTTAGGGACAGCGGGGGGGCCCCAGCATTTT,CASSLGTAGGPQHF
TRBJ1-6,-,TRBD1,TRBV27,TGTGCCAGCAGACGATCCACAGGGGTCGCGTCACCCCTCCACTTT,CASRRSTGVASPLHF
TRBJ2-2,-,TRBD1,TRBV18,TGTGCCAGCTCACCTAATGGCCAGGGGGCGACCGGGGAGCTGTTTTTT,CASSPNGQGATGELFF
TRBJ2-1,-,-,TRBV28,TGTGCCAGCACTATATTTCCTAGGAATGAGCAGTTCTTC,CASTIFPRNEQFF
TRBJ2-2,-,TRBD2,TRBV3-1/TRBV3-2,TGTGCCAGCGATCTAAACCGGGACTCGGGAGGCACCGGGGAGCTGTTTTTT,CASDLNRDSGGTGELFF
TRBJ2-7,-,TRBD2,TRBV5-4,TGTGCCAGCAGCTTGGGCGGGGGGGCCTTGTACGAGCAGTACTTC,CASSLGGGALYEQYF
TRBJ1-2,-,TRBD1,TRBV28,TGTGCCAGCAGTCAAGCATCCGGGACAGGGTTTTATGGCTACACCTTC,CASSQASGTGFYGYTF
TRBJ2-7,-,-,TRBV18,TGTGCCAGCTCAGAAGCGACCTACGAGCAGTACTTC,CASSEATYEQYF
TRBJ2-7,-,TRBD1,TRBV27,TGTGCCAGCAGTTCGGTACAGGGGGCTACCCAGCAGTACTTC,CASSSVQGATQQYF
TRBJ2-2,-,TRBD1,TRBV2,TGTGCCAGCACCAGGACAGGGAATGGCGGGGAGCTGTTTTTT,CASTRTGNGGELFF
TRBJ1-1,-,-,TRBV28,TGTGCCAGCACCACCCACGGGAGGACGGTTAACACTGAAGCTTTCTTT,CASTTHGRTVNTEAFF
TRBJ2-1,-,TRBD2,TRBV7-9,TGTGCCAGCAGCTCCCGGACTAGCCTCTACAATGAGCAGTTCTTC,CASSSRTSLYNEQFF
TRBJ1-5,-,TRBD1,TRBV25-1,TGTGCCAGCAGTGGACAGGGGCCCAATAGCAATCAGCCCCAGCATTTT,CASSGQGPNSNQPQHF
TRBJ2-5,-,TRBD1,TRBV6-6,TGTGCCAGCAGTTCCCGGGACAGGGGGCCCCAAGAGACCCAGTACTTC,CASSSRDRGPQETQYF
TRBJ2-1,-,-,TRBV3-1/TRBV3-2,TGTGCCAGCAGCCCCACTATGAGAGGGCCATCTTTGCGCAATGAGCAGTTCTTC,CASSPTMRGPSLRNEQFF
TRBJ1-1,-,TRBD1,TRBV7-2,TGTGCCAGCAGTCCTCGACAGGGGGCGAGTACTGAAGCTTTCTTT,CASSPRQGASTEAFF
TRBJ2-1,-,-,TRBV7-2,TGTGCCAGCAGCTTAGAACGGGCCTACAATGAGCAGTTCTTC,CASSLERAYNEQFF
TRBJ2-7,-,-,TRBV28,TGTGCCAGCAGTCGGACAGAGTATCCCTACGAGCAGTACTTC,CASSRTEYPYEQYF
TRBJ2-2,-,TRBD2,TRBV7-2,TGTGCCAGCAGCTTCCCGCGGGGGGCCGGGGAGCTGTTTTTT,CASSFPRGAGELFF
TRBJ1-5,-,-,TRBV2,TGTGCCAGCAATCAACCGGGGAATCAGCCCCAGCATTTT,CASNQPGNQPQHF
TRBJ1-1,-,-,TRBV5-1,TGCGCCAGCAGCTCTGATCTGGGCAGGGCCAAGGGGATGAACACTGAAGCTTTCTTT,CASSSDLGRAKGMNTEAFF
TRBJ2-7,few,TRBD2,TRBV9,TGTGCCAGCAGCGTAGCTGGCGGGAGCTCCTACGAGCAGTACTTC,CASSVAGGSSYEQYF
TRBJ2-1,-,TRBD2,TRBV7-3,TGTGCCAGCAGCCCAGCGCTGGGACTAGCGGGGGGCGGAGAGCAGTTCTTC,CASSPALGLAGGGEQFF
TRBJ2-4,-,-,TRBV27,TGTGCCAGCAGTTTAAGGCAGAAGACCTCCGGGGCCAAAAACATTCAGTACTTC,CASSLRQKTSGAKNIQYF
TRBJ2-7,-,-,TRBV19,TGTGCCAGTAGTCCCGCCGACAGGCTTTCCTCCGAGCAGTACTTC,CASSPADRLSSEQYF